This T cell receptor beta chain was identified during a study of blood T cell repertoires in COVID-19. Study information: The United States, Italy and Spain were the sources of the acute and convalescent COVID-19 samples.

Some clones are missing from TCRdb's copy, which holds only in-frame ones; the method was immunoSEQ multiplex PCR. This sample yields nearly 200,000 clones, of which around four fifths are seen a single time; roughly 0.91% belongs to the top ten. The CDR3 is 13 amino acids. V was cut by 8 bases and J by 2 bases, with 9 bases left in between. Germline loops: CDR1 WNHNN, CDR2 SYGVQD (reference sequence). This clone was picked up a small number of times. J is TRBJ2-2 and V is TRBV10-1; D remains unclear. The receptor was isolated from a man aged 60 to 75 with COVID-19, enrolled during active disease. Specimen: peripheral blood. CDR3 coding DNA: TGCGCCAGCTCATTAGATAACACCGGGGAGCTGTTTTTT. Translating gives CASSLDNTGELFF.